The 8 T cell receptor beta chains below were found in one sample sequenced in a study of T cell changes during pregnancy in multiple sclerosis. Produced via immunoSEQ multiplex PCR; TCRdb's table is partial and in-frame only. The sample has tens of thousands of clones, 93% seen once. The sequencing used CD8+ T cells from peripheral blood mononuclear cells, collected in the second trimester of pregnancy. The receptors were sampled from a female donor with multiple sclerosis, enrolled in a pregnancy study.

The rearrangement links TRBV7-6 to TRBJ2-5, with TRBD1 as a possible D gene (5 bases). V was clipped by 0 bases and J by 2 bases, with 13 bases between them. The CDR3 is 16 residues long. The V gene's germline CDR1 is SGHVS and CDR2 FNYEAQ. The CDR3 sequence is CASSLAMRQLQETQYF. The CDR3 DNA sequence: TGTGCCAGCAGCTTAGCCATGAGACAGTTACAAGAGACCCAGTACTTC.

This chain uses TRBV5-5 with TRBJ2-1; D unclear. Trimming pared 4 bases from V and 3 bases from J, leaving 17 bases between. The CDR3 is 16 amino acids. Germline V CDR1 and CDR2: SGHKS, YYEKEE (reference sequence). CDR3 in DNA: TGTGCCAGCAGCCCTACTATGAACACAATCTACAATGAGCAGTTCTTC. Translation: CASSPTMNTIYNEQFF.

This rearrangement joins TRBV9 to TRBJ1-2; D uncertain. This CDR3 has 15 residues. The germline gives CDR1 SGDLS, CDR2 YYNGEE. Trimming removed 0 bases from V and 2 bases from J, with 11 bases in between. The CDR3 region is CASSVGEEVNYGYTF. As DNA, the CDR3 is TGTGCCAGCAGCGTAGGAGAGGAGGTAAACTATGGCTACACCTTC.

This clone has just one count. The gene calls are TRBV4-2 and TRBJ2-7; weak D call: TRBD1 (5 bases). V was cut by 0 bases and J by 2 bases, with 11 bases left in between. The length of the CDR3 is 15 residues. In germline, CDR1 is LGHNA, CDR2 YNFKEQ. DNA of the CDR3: TGTGCCAGCAGCCAAGAAAACGACAGAACCTACGAGCAGTACTTC. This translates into CASSQENDRTYEQYF.

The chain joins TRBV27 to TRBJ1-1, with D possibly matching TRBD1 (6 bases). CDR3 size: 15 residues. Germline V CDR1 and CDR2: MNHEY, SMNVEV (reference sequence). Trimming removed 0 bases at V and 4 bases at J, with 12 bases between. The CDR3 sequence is CASSLSGGRITEAFF. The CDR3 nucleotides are TGTGCCAGCAGTTTATCCGGGGGGCGCATCACTGAAGCTTTCTTT.

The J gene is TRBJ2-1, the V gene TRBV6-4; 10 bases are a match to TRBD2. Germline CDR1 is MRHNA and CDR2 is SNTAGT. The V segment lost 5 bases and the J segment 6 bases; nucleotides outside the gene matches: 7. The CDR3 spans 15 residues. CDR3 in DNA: TGTGCCAGCAGTAGGGAGCGGGAGGGCGGCAATGAGCAGTTCTTC. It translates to CASSREREGGNEQFF.

The CDR3: CASSIAGGTMKQFF. DNA for the CDR3: TGTGCCAGCAGCATAGCGGGAGGGACAATGAAGCAGTTCTTC. This chain links TRBV27 with TRBJ2-1; 11 nucleotides match TRBD2. The CDR3 totals 14 residues. Per the germline V gene, CDR1 is MNHEY and CDR2 is SMNVEV (reference sequence). V lost 6 bases to trimming and J lost 11 bases; unmatched junction nucleotides: 9.

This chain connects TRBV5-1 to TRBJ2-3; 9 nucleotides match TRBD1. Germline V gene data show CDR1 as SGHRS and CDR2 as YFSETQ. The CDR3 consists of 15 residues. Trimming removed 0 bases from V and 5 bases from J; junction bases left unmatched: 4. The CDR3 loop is CASSLDRGLLDTQYF. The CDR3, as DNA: TGCGCCAGCAGCTTGGACAGGGGGCTTCTAGATACGCAGTATTTT.